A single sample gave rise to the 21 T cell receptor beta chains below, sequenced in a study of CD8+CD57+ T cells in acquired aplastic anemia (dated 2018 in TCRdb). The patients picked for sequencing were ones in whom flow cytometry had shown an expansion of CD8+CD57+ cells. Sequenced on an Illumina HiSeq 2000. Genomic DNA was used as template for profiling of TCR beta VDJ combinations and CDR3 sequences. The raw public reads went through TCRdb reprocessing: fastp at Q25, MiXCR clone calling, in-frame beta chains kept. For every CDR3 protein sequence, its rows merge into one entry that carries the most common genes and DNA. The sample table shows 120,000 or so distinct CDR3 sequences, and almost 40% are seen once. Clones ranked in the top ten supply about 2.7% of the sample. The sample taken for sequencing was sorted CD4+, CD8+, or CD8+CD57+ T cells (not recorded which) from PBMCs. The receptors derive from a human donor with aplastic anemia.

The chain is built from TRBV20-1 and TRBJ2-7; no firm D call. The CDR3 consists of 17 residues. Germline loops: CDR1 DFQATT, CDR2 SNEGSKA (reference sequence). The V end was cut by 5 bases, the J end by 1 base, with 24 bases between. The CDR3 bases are TGCAGTGCTTTGACTCGTTCCCCACGGAAATTATCCTACGAGCAGTACTTC. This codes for CSALTRSPRKLSYEQYF.

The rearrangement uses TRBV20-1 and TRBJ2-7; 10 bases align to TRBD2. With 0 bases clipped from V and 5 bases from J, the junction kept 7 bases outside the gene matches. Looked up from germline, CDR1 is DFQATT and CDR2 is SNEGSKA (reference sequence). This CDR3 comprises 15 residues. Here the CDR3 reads CSARDLTSGNDEQYF. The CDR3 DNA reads TGCAGTGCTAGAGATCTAACTAGCGGGAACGACGAGCAGTACTTC.

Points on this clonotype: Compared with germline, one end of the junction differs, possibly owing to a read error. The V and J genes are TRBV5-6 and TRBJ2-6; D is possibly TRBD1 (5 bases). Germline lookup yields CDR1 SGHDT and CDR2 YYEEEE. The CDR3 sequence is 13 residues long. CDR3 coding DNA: TGTGCCAGCGATAGCTCTGGGGCCGACGTCCTGACTTTC. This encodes CASDSSGADVLTF.

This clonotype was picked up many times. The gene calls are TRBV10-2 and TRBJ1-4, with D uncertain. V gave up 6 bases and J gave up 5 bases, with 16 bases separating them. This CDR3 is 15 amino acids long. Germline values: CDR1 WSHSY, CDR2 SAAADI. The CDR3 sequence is CASSPRGSGNEKLFF. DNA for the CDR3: TGCGCCAGCAGCCCGAGAGGTTCCGGGAATGAAAAACTGTTTTTT.

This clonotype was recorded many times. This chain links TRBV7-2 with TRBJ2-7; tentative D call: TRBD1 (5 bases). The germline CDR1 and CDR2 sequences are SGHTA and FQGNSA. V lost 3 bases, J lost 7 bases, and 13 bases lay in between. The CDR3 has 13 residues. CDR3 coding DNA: TGTGCCAGCAGCTTCTCCTATCAGGGAGAGCAGTACGTC. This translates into CASSFSYQGEQYV.

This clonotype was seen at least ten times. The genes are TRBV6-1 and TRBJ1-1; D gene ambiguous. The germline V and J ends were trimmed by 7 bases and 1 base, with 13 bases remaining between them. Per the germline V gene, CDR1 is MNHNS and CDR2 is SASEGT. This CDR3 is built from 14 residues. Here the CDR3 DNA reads TGTGCCAGCACCCCACCCCGGGGGAACACTGAAGCTTTCTTT. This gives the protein CASTPPRGNTEAFF.

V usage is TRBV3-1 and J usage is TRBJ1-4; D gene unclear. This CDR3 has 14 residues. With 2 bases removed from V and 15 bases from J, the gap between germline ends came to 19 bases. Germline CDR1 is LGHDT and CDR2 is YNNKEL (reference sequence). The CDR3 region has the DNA TGTGCCAGCAGCCAACAAAGCCACTTGGGTGGGGTGTTTTTT. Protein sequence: CASSQQSHLGGVFF.

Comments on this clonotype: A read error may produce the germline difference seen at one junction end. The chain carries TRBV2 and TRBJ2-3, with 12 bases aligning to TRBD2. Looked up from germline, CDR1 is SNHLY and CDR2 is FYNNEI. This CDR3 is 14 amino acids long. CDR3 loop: CASRLAGGTDTQCF. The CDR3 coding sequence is TGTGCCAGCAGACTAGCGGGGGGTACAGATACGCAGTGTTTT.

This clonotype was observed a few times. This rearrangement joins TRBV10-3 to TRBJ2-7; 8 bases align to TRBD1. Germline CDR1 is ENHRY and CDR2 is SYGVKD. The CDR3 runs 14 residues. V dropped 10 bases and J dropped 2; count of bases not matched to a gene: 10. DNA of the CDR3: TGTGCCAGCAGCTTAGGACAGGGAGCCTACGAGCAGTACGTC. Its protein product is CASSLGQGAYEQYV.

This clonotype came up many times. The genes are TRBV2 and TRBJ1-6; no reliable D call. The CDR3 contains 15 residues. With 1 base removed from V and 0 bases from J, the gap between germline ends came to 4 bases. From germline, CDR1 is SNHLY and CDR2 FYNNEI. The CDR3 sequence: CASSEEGSYNSPLHF. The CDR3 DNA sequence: TGTGCCAGCAGTGAAGAAGGCTCCTATAATTCACCCCTCCACTTT.

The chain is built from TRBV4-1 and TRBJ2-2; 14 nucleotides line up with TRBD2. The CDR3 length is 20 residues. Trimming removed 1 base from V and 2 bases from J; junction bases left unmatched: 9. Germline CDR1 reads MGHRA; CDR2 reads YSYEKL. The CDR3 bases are TGCGCCAGCAGCCAAGGGACTAGCGGGGGGCCACCGTCCAACACCGGGGAGCTGTTTTTT. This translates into CASSQGTSGGPPSNTGELFF.

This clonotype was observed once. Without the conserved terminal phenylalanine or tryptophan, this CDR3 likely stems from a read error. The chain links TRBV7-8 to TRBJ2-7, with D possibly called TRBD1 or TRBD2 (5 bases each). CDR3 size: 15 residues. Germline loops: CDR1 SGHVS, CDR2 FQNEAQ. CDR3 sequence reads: CASSFEGTGPYEQYL. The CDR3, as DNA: TGCGCCAGCAGCTTCGAGGGGACGGGGCCCTACGAGCAGTACCTC.

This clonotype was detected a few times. CDR3 DNA sequence: TGTGCCAGCAGCAATGAGGGTAAGATGGAGCCAGATACGCAGTATTTT. Translated: CASSNEGKMEPDTQYF. This rearrangement joins TRBV3-1 to TRBJ2-3; D is perhaps TRBD2 (5 bases). Germline V gives CDR1 LGHDT, CDR2 YNNKEL (reference sequence). CDR3 length equals 16 residues. Trimming cost V 5 bases and J 4 bases, with 19 bases left between them.

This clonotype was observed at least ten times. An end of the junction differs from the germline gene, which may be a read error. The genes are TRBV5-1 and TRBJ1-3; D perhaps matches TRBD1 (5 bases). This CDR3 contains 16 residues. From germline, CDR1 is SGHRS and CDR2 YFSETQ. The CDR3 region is CASSLGAGRSGNTIYF. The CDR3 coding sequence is TGTGCCAGCAGCTTAGGGGCAGGGCGCTCTGGAAACACCATATATTTT.

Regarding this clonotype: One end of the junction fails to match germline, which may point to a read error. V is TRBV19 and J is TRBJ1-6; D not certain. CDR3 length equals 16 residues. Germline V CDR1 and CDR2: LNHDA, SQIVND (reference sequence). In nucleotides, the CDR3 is TGTGCCAGTAGTATAGTTTCCTCCATGAAAAATTCACCCCTCCGCTTT. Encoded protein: CASSIVSSMKNSPLRF. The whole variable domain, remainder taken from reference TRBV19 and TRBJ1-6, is DGGITQSPKYLFRKEGQNVTLSCEQNLNHDAMYWYRQDPGQGLRLIYYSQIVNDFQKGDIAEGYSVSREKKESFPLTVTSAQKNPTAFYLCASSIVSSMKNSPLRFGNGTRLTVT.

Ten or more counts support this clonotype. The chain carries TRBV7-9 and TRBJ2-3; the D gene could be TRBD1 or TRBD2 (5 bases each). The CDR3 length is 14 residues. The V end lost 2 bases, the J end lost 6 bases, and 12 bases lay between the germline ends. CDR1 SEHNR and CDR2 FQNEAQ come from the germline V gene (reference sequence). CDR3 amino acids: CASSLTGTMDTQYF. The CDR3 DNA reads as TGTGCCAGCAGCTTAACGGGGACGATGGATACGCAGTATTTT.

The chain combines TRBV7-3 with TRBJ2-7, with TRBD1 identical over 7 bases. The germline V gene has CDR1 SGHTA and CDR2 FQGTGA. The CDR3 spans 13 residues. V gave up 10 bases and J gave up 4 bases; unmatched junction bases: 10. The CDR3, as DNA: TGTGCCACTTACCCCGGGACAGAGTACGAGCAGTACTTC. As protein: CATYPGTEYEQYF. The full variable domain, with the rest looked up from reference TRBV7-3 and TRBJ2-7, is GAGVSQTPSNKVTEKGKYVELRCDPISGHTALYWYRQSLGQGPEFLIYFQGTGAADDSGLPNDRFFAVRPEGSVSTLKIQRTERGDSAVYLCATYPGTEYEQYFGPGTRLTVT.

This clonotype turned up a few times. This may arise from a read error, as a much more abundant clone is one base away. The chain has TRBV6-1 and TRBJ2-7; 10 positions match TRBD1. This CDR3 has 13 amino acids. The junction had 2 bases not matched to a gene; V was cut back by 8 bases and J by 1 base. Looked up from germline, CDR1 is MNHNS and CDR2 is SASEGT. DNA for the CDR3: TGTGCCAGCGGACAGGGGGTATCCTACGAGCAGTACTTC. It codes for CASGQGVSYEQYF.

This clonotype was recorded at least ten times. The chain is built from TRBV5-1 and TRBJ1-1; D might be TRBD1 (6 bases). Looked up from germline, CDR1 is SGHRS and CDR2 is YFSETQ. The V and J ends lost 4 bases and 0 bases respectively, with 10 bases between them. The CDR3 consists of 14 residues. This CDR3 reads CASSRTDMNTEAFF. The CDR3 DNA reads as TGCGCCAGCAGCCGGACAGACATGAACACTGAAGCTTTCTTT.

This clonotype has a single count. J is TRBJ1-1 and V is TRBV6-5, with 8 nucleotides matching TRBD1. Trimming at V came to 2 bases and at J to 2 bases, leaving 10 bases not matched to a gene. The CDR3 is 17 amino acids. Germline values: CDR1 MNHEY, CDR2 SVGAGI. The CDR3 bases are TGTGCCAGCAGTTACGCGGTTGGCAGGGGGCCAAACACTGAAGCTTTCTTT. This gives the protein CASSYAVGRGPNTEAFF.

CDR3 nucleotides: TGTGCCAGCAATAGAGGGTGGGCCTATGGCTACACCTTC. This translates into CASNRGWAYGYTF. The gene calls are TRBV7-2 and TRBJ1-2; D unresolved. The length of the CDR3 is 13 residues. V was clipped by 7 bases and J by 4 bases, with 13 bases between them. Germline-derived CDR1 and CDR2 are SGHTA and FQGNSA.